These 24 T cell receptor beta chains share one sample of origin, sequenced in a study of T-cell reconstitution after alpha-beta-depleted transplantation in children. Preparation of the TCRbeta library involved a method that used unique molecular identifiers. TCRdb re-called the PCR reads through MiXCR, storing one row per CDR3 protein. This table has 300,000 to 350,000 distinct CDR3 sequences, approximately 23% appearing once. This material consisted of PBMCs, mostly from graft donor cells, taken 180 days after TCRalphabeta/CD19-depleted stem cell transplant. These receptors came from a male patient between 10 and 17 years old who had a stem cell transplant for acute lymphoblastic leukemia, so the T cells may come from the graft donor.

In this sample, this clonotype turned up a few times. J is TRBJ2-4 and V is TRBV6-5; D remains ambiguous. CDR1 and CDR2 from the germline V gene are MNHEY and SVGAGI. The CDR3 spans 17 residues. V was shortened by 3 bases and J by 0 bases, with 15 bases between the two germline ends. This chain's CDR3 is CASSYAPPSLAKNIQYF. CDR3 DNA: TGTGCCAGCAGTTATGCCCCCCCCTCTCTAGCCAAAAACATTCAGTACTTC.

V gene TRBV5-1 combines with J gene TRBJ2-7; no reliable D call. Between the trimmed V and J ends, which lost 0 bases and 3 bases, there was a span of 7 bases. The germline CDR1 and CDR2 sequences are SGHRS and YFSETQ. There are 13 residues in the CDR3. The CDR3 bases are TGCGCCAGCAGCTTGGGTACTATCTACGAGCAGTACTTC. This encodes CASSLGTIYEQYF.

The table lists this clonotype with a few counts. The CDR3 DNA sequence: TGTGCCAGCAGCTTAATCGGTTACGGTTACGAGCAGTACTTC. Protein product: CASSLIGYGYEQYF. The genes are TRBV7-7 and TRBJ2-7, with D uncertain. The CDR3 has 14 residues. Trimming shortened V by 2 bases and J by 4 bases, and 12 bases separated the two germline ends. CDR1 and CDR2 from the germline V gene are SSHAT and FNYEAQ (reference sequence).

CDR3 loop: CASSLISLPNTGELFF. CDR3 coding DNA: TGTGCCAGCAGCTTAATAAGCCTACCCAACACCGGGGAGCTGTTTTTT. This rearrangement joins TRBV7-3 to TRBJ2-2, with D unresolved. Trimming removed 1 base at V and 2 bases at J, with 11 bases between. Germline assignment: CDR1 SGHTA and CDR2 FQGTGA. This CDR3 is built from 16 residues.

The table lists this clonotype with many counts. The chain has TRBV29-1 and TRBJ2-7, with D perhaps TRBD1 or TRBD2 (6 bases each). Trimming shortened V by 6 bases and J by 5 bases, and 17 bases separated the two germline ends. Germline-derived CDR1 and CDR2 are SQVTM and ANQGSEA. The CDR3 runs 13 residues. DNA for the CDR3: TGCAGCGTGAGGCAGGGGAGGTTGAACGAGCAGTACTTC. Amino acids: CSVRQGRLNEQYF.

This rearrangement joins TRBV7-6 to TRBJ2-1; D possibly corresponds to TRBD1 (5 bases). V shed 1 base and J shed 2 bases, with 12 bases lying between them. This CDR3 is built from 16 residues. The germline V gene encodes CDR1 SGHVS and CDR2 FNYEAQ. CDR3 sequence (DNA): TGTGCCAGCAGCTTAGGCAGGGATGGGGCCTACAATGAGCAGTTCTTC. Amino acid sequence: CASSLGRDGAYNEQFF.

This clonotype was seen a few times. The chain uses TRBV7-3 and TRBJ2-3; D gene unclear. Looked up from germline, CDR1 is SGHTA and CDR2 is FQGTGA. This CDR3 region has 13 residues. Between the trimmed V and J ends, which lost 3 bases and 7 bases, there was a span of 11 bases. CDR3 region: CASSFQLYYTQYF. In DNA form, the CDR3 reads TGTGCCAGCAGCTTCCAACTGTACTATACGCAGTATTTT.

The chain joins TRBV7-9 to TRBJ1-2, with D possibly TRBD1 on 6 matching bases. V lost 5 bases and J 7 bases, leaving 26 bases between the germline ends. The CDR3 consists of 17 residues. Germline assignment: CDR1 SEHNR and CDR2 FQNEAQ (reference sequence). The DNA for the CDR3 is TGTGCCAGCAGCCTACTCCAGGGGCTTGCCTTCCTTAGTGGCTACACCTTC. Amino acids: CASSLLQGLAFLSGYTF.

The CDR3, as DNA: TGTGCCAGCACCCCCTTGGTTAACAATGAGCAGTTCTTC. Translation: CASTPLVNNEQFF. The rearrangement joins TRBV12-3 or TRBV12-4 to TRBJ2-1, with D hard to call. V gave up 7 bases and J gave up 5 bases, with 12 bases separating them. The CDR3 is made up of 13 amino acids.

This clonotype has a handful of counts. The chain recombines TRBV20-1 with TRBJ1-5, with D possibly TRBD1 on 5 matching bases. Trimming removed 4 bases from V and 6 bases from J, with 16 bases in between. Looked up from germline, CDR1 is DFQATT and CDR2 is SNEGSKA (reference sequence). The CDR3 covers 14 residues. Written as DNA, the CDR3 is TGCAGTGCTACGGAAGGGGATCTTGGTCAGCCCCAGCATTTT. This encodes CSATEGDLGQPQHF.

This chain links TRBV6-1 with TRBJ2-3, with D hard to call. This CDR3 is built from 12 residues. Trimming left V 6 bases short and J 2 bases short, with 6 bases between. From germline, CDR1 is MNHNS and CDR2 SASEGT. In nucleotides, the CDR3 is TGTGCCAGCAGGGGGATCACAGATACGCAGTATTTT. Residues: CASRGITDTQYF.

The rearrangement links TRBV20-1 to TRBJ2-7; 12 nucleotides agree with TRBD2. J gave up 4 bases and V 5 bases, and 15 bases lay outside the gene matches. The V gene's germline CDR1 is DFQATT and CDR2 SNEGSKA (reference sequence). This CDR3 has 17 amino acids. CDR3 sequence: CSAGGPRLAGGWYEQYF. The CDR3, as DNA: TGCAGTGCTGGCGGCCCGAGGCTAGCGGGAGGGTGGTACGAGCAGTACTTC.

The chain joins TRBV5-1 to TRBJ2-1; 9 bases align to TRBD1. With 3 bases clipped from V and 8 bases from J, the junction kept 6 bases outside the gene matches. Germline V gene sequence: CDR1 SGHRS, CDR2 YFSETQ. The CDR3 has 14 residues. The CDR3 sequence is CASSSGQGLDEQFF. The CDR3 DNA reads TGCGCCAGCAGCTCCGGACAGGGGCTGGATGAGCAGTTCTTC. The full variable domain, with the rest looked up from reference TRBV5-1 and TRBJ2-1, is KAGVTQTPRYLIKTRGQQVTLSCSPISGHRSVSWYQQTPGQGLQFLFEYFSETQRNKGNFPGRFSGRQFSNSRSEMNVSTLELGDSALYLCASSSGQGLDEQFFGPGTRLTVL.

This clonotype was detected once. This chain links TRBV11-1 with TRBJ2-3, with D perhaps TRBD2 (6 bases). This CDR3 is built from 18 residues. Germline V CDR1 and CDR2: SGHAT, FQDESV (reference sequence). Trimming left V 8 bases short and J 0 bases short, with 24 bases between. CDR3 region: CASRAGRLNFPSTDTQYF. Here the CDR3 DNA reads TGTGCCAGCCGGGCGGGACGTCTTAACTTTCCTAGCACAGATACGCAGTATTTT.

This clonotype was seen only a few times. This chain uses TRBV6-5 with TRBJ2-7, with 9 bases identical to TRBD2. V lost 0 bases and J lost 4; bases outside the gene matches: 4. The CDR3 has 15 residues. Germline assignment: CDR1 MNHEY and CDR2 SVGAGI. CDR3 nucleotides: TGTGCCAGCAGTTACTCGAGCGGGAGGAGGTACGAGCAGTACTTC. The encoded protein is CASSYSSGRRYEQYF.

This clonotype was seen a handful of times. CDR3 coding DNA: TGCAGCGTTGGGGGACTAGCGGGAGAGACCCAGTACTTC. As protein: CSVGGLAGETQYF. The chain has TRBV29-1 and TRBJ2-5; 12 bases fit TRBD2. CDR1 is SQVTM, CDR2 ANQGSEA, per germline. The CDR3 spans 13 residues. With 4 bases clipped from V and 4 bases from J, the junction kept 1 base outside the gene matches.

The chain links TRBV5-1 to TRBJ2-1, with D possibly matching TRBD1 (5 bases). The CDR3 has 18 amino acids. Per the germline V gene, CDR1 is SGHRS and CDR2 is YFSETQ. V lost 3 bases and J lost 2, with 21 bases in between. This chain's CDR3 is CASSSRKTDPRPYNEQFF. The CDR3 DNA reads TGCGCCAGCAGCTCCCGGAAGACAGACCCTAGACCCTACAATGAGCAGTTCTTC.

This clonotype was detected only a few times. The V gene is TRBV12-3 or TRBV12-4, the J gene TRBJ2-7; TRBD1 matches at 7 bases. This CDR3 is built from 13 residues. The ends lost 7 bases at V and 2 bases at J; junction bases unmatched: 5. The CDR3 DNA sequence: TGTGCCAGCACTACAGGGGCCCCCTACGAGCAGTACTTC. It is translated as CASTTGAPYEQYF.

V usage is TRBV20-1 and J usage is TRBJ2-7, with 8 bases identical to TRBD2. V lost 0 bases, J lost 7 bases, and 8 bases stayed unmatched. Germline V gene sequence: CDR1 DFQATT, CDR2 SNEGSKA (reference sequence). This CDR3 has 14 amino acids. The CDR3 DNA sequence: TGCAGTGCTAGAGATGCGGGAGGCAATGGGGAGCAGTACTTC. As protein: CSARDAGGNGEQYF.

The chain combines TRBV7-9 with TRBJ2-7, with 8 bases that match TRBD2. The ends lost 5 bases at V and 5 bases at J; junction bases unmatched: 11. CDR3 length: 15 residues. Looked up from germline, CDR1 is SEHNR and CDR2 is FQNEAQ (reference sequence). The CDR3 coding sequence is TGTGCCAGCAGCGACGCCGGGACTAGAGTGAACGAGCAGTACTTC. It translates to CASSDAGTRVNEQYF. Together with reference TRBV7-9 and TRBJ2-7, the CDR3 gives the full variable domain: DTGVSQNPRHKITKRGQNVTFRCDPISEHNRLYWYRQTLGQGPEFLTYFQNEAQLEKSRLLSDRFSAERPKGSFSTLEIQRTEQGDSAMYLCASSDAGTRVNEQYFGPGTRLTVT.

CDR3 in DNA: TGTGCCAGCAGCCCCAGCGGGAGGGATTACAATGAGCAGTTCTTC. Its protein product is CASSPSGRDYNEQFF. This rearrangement joins TRBV7-3 to TRBJ2-1, with 10 nucleotides matching TRBD2. CDR3 length: 15 residues. Germline lookup yields CDR1 SGHTA and CDR2 FQGTGA. With 5 bases clipped from V and 4 bases from J, the junction kept 5 bases outside the gene matches. The whole variable domain, filled in from reference TRBV7-3 and TRBJ2-1, reads GAGVSQTPSNKVTEKGKYVELRCDPISGHTALYWYRQSLGQGPEFLIYFQGTGAADDSGLPNDRFFAVRPEGSVSTLKIQRTERGDSAVYLCASSPSGRDYNEQFFGPGTRLTVL.

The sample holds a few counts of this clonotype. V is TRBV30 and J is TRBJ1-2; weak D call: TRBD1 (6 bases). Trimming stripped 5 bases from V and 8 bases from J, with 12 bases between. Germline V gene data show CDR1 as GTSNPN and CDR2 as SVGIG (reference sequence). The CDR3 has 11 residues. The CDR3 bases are TGTGCCTGGGGGACACCCGGAGGCTACACCTTC. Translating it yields CAWGTPGGYTF.

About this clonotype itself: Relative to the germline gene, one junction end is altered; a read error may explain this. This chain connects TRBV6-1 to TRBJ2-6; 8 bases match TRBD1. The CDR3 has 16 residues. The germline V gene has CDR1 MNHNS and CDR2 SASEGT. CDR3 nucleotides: TGTGCCAGCAGTAGGGACGACTTCCAGGGGGCCAACGTCGTGACTTTC. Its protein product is CASSRDDFQGANVVTF.

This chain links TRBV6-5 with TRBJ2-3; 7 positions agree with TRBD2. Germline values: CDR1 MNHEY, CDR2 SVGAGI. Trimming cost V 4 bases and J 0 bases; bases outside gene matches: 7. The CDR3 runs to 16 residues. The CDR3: CASSFATSLSTDTQYF. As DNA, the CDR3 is TGTGCCAGCAGTTTCGCGACTAGCCTTAGCACAGATACGCAGTATTTT.